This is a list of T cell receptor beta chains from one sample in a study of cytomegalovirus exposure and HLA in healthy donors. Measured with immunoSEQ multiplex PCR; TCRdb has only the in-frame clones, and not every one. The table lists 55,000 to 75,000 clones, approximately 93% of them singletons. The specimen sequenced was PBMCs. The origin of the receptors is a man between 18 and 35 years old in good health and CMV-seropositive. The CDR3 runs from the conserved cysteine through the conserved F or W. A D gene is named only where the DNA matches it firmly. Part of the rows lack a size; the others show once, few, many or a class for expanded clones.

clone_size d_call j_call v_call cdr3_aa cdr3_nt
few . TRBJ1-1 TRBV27 CASSLKPGNTEAFF TGTGCCAGCAGTTTAAAGCCAGGGAACACTGAAGCTTTCTTT
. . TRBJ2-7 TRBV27 CASSYPPAGSYEQYF TGTGCCAGCAGTTACCCCCCGGCAGGGTCCTACGAGCAGTACTTC
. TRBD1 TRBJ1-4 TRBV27 CASSFGTARDEKLFF TGTGCCAGCAGTTTTGGGACAGCCCGAGATGAAAAACTGTTTTTT
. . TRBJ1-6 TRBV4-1 CASSRGDPAGSYNSPLHF TGCGCCAGCAGCCGCGGAGACCCGGCAGGGTCCTATAATTCACCCCTCCACTTT
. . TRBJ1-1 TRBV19 CASSMKTGGAEAFF TGTGCCAGTAGTATGAAGACGGGAGGGGCTGAAGCTTTCTTT
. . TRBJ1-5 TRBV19 CASSIGSRGGDQPQHF TGTGCCAGTAGTATAGGTAGTCGAGGGGGTGATCAGCCCCAGCATTTT
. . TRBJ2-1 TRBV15 CATSTETGLDEQFF TGTGCCACCAGCACCGAGACAGGCCTCGATGAGCAGTTCTTC
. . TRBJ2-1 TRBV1 CTSSRERERISYNEQFF TGCACCAGCAGCCGGGAGCGGGAGCGCATCTCCTACAATGAGCAGTTCTTC
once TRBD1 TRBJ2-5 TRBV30 CAWSVLSPGQSMETQYF TGTGCCTGGAGTGTATTATCCCCGGGACAGTCCATGGAGACCCAGTACTTC
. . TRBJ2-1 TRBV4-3 CASSQGARYEQFF TGCGCCAGCAGCCAAGGTGCCCGGTATGAGCAGTTCTTC
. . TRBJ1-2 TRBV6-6 CASSYGGAVGYTF TGTGCCAGCAGTTATGGTGGTGCGGTTGGCTACACCTTC
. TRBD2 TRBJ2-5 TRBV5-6 CASRRGSGDETQYF TGTGCCAGCCGCCGAGGGAGCGGGGATGAGACCCAGTACTTC
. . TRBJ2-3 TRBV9 CASSVGLLADTQYF TGTGCCAGCAGCGTAGGACTGCTCGCAGATACGCAGTATTTT
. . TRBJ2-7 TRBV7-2 CASSLARELYEQYF TGTGCCAGCAGCTTAGCCCGGGAGCTCTACGAGCAGTACTTC
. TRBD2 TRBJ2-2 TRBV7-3 CASSLPGLAGDTGELFF TGTGCCAGCAGCTTACCTGGACTAGCGGGAGATACCGGGGAGCTGTTTTTT
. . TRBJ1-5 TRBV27 CATGGGGTPQHF TGTGCCACCGGGGGGGGTGGGACGCCCCAGCATTTT
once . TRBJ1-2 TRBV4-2 CASSQDDRPNYGYTF TGTGCCAGCAGCCAAGATGACAGACCAAACTATGGCTACACCTTC